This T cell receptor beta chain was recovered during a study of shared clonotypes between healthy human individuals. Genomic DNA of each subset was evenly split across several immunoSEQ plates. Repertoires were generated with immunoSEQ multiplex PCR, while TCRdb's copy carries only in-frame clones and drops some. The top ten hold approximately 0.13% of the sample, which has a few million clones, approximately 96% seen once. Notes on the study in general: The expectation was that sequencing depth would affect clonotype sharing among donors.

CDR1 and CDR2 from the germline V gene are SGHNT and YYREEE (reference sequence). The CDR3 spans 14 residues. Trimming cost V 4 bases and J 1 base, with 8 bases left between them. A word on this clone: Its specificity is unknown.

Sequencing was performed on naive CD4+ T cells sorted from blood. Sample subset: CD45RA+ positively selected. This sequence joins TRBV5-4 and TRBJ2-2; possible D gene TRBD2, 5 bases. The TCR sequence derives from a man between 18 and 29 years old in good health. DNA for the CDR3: TGTGCCAGCAGCCGGACTCTGAACACCGGGGAGCTGTTTTTT. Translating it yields CASSRTLNTGELFF.